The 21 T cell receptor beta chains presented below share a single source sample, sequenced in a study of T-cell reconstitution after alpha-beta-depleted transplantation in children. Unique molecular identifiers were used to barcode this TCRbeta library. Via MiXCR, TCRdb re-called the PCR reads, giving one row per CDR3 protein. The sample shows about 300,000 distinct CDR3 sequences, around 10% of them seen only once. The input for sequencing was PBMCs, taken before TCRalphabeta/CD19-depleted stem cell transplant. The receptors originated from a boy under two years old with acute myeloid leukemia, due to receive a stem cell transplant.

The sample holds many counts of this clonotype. The CDR3 bases are TGCGCCAGCAGCTTGGTTGGGCACATGAACACTGAAGCTTTCTTT. It codes for CASSLVGHMNTEAFF. This chain joins TRBV5-1 and TRBJ1-1; no reliable D call. V was pared by 0 bases and J by 0 bases, with 9 bases between. The CDR3 is made up of 15 amino acids. The V gene's germline CDR1 is SGHRS and CDR2 YFSETQ.

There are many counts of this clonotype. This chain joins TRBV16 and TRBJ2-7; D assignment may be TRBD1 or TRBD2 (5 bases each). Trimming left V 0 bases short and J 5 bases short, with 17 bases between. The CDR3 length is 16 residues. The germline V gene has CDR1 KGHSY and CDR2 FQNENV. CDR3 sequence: CASSQSIDGVQDEQYF. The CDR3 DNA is TGTGCCAGCAGCCAATCAATTGACGGGGTACAGGACGAGCAGTACTTC.

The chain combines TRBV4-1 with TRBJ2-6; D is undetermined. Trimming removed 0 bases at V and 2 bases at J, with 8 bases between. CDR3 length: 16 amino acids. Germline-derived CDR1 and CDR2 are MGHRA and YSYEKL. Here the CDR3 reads CASSQDMVPGANVLTF. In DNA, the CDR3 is TGCGCCAGCAGCCAAGATATGGTCCCTGGGGCCAACGTCCTGACTTTC.

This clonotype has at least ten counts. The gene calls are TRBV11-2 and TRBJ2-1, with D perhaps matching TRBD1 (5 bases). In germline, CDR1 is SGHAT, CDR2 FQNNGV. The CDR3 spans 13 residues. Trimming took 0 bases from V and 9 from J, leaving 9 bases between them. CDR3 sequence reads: CASSLERGGEQFF. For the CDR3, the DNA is TGTGCCAGCAGCTTAGAAAGGGGCGGTGAGCAGTTCTTC. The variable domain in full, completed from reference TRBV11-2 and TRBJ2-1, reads EAGVAQSPRYKIIEKRQSVAFWCNPISGHATLYWYQQILGQGPKLLIQFQNNGVVDDSQLPKDRFSAERLKGVDSTLKIQPAKLEDSAVYLCASSLERGGEQFFGPGTRLTVL.

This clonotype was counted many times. In DNA, the CDR3 is TGCGCCAGCAGCTTGGAAGGAGCGACAGGGGGCCCCGGAGGGAGTTATGGCTACACCTTC. This translates into CASSLEGATGGPGGSYGYTF. The V gene is TRBV5-1, the J gene TRBJ1-2, with TRBD1 identical over 10 bases. The ends lost 0 bases at V and 5 bases at J; junction bases unmatched: 19. Germline lookup yields CDR1 SGHRS and CDR2 YFSETQ. The CDR3 loop spans 20 amino acids.

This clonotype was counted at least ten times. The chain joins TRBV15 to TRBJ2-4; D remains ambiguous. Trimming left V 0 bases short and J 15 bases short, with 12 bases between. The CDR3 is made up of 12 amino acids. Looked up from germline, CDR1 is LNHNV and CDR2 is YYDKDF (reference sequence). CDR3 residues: CATSRDLVSWYF. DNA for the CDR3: TGTGCCACCAGCAGAGATCTCGTGTCTTGGTACTTC.

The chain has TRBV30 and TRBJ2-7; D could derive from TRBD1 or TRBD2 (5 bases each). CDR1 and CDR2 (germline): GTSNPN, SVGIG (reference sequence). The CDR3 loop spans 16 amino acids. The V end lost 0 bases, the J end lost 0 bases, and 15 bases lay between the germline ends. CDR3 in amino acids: CAWSVPGPLSSYEQYF. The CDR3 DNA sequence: TGTGCCTGGAGTGTACCGGGACCCCTGAGCTCCTACGAGCAGTACTTC.

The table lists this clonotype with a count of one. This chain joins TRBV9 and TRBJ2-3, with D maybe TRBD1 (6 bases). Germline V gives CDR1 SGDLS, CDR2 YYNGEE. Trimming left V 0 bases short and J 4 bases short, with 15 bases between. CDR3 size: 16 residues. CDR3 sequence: CASSVEGRGVADTQYF. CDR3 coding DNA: TGTGCCAGCAGCGTAGAGGGCAGGGGAGTCGCAGATACGCAGTATTTT.

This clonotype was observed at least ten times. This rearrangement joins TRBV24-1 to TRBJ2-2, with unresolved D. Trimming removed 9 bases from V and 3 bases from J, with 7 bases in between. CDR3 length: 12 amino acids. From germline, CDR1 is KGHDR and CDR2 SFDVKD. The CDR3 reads CATEYYTGELFF. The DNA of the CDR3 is TGTGCCACCGAATACTACACCGGGGAGCTGTTTTTT.

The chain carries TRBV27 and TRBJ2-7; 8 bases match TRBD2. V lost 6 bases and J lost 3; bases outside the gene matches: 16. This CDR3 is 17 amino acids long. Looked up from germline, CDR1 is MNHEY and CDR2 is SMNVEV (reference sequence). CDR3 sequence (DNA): TGTGCCAGCAGCGAACTTACCCCGACTAGCGCAATCTACGAGCAGTACTTC. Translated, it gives CASSELTPTSAIYEQYF.

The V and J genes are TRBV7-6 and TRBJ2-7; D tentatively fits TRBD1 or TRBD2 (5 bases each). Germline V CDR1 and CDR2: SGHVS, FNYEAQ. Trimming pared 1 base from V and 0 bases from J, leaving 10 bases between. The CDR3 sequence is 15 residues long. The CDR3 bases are TGTGCCAGCAGCTTAGGGGGGACCGCCTCCTACGAGCAGTACTTC. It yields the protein CASSLGGTASYEQYF.

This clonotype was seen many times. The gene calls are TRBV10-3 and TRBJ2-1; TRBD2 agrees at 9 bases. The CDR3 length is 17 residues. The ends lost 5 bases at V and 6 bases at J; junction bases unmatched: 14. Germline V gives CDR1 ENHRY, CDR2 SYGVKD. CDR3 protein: CAISPRTSVHIGNEQFF. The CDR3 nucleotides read TGTGCCATCAGTCCTCGGACTAGCGTTCACATCGGCAATGAGCAGTTCTTC.

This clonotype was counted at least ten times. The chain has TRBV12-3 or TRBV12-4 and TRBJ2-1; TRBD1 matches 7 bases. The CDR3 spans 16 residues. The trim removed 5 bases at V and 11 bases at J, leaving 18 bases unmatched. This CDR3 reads CASSPGTVPSTDQQFF. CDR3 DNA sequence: TGTGCCAGCAGTCCGGGGACAGTCCCCTCAACAGATCAGCAGTTCTTC.

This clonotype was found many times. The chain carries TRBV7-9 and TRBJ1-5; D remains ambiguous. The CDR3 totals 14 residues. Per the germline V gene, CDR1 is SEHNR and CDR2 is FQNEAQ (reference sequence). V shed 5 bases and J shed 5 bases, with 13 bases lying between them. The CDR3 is CASSLGSNHQPQHF. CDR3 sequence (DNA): TGTGCCAGCAGCCTCGGCAGTAATCATCAGCCCCAGCATTTT.

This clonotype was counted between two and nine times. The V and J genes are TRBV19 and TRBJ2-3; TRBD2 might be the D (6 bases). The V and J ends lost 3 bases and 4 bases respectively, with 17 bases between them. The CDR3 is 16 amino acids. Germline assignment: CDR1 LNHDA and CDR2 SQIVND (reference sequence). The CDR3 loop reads CASSMEGRGWADTQYF. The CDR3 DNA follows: TGTGCCAGTAGTATGGAGGGAAGGGGATGGGCAGATACGCAGTATTTT.

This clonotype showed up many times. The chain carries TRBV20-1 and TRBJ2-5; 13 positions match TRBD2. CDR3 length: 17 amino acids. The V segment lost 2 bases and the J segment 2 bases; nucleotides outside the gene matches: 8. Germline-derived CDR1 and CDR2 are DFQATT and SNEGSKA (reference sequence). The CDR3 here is CSARTVLGLAGQETQYF. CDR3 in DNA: TGCAGTGCTAGAACTGTACTGGGACTAGCGGGACAAGAGACCCAGTACTTC.

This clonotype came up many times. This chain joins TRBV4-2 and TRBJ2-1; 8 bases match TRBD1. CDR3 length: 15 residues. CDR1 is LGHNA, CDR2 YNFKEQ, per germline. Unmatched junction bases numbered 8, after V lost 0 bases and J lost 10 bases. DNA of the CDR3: TGTGCCAGCAGCCAAGACTCGACAGGGGCGGGGGAGCAGTTCTTC. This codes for CASSQDSTGAGEQFF.

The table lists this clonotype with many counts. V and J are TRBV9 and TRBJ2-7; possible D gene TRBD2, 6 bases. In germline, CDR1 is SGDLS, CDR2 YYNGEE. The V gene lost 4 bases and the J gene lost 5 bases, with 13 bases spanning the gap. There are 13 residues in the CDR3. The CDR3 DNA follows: TGTGCCAGCAGCCTTAGTACGGGGGACGAGCAGTACTTC. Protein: CASSLSTGDEQYF.

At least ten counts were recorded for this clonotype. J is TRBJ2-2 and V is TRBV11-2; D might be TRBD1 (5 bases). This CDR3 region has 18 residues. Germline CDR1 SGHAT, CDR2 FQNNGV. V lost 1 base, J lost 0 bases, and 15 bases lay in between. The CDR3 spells CASSLGTPALANTGELFF. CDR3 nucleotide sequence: TGTGCCAGCAGCTTAGGGACACCAGCTCTAGCGAACACCGGGGAGCTGTTTTTT.

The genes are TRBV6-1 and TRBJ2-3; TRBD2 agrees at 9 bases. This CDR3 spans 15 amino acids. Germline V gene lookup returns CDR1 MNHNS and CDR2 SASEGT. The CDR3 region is CASRRQAGGTDTQYF. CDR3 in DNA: TGTGCGTCGAGACGCCAAGCGGGGGGAACAGATACGCAGTATTTT.

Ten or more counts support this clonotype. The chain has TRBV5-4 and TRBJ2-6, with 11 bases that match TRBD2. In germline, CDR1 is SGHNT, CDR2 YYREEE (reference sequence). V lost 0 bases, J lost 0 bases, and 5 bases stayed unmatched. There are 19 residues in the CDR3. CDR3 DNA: TGTGCCAGCAGCTTGGTCACGACTAGCGGGGACTCTGGGGCCAACGTCCTGACTTTC. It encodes CASSLVTTSGDSGANVLTF. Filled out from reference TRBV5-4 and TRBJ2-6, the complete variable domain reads ETGVTQSPTHLIKTRGQQVTLRCSSQSGHNTVSWYQQALGQGPQFIFQYYREEENGRGNFPPRFSGLQFPNYSSELNVNALELDDSALYLCASSLVTTSGDSGANVLTFGAGSRLTVL.